This paragraph covers one T cell receptor (beta chain) sequence. No antigen is known for it. V lost 5 bases, J lost 4 bases, and 7 bases stayed unmatched. CDR1 DFQATT and CDR2 SNEGSKA come from the germline V gene (reference sequence). The CDR3 is 13 residues long. The sample originates from a study of post-analysis software for immune sequencing data. Study details: The disease courses covered relapsing-remitting, secondary progressive and progressive-relapsing multiple sclerosis.

The TCR beta cDNA libraries carried unique molecular identifiers. TCRdb analysed the PCR reads with MiXCR anew, one entry per CDR3 protein. The data contain about 770,000 distinct CDR3 sequences, about 43% of them singletons. Whole-study results and caveats: Roughly five TRBV segments were significantly more frequent in patients than in controls. TRBV5-6, TRBV5-1 and TRBV20-1 were among these segments. Multiple sclerosis patients showed significantly lower normalized Chao1 diversity than controls did.

The receptor comes from a girl aged 5 to 17 with multiple sclerosis. V is TRBV20-1 and J is TRBJ2-7; 8 bases fit TRBD1. The sequencing sample was made of blood. CDR3 in amino acids: CSAGRQGSYEQYF. CDR3 coding DNA: TGCAGTGCTGGTCGACAGGGGAGTTACGAGCAGTACTTC.